These 10 T cell receptor beta chains were sequenced from one sample in a study of shared clonotypes between healthy human individuals. Produced via immunoSEQ multiplex PCR; TCRdb's table is partial and in-frame only. The table records 90,000 to 100,000 clones, more than 45% of them present only once. Sequencing was carried out using PBMCs. These receptors were collected from a woman aged 40 to 50 in good health. Some clones in this sample may be carry-over from other donors' samples.

Concerning this clone itself: A read error may be the cause here, since a much bigger clone is one base away. V usage is TRBV7-2 and J usage is TRBJ2-3; D is possibly TRBD2 (6 bases). Germline loops: CDR1 SGHTA, CDR2 FQGNSA. CDR3 length equals 13 residues. V was cut by 5 bases and J by 1 base, with 7 bases left in between. The CDR3: CASSPGGTDTQYF. The CDR3 DNA sequence: TGTGCCAGCAGCCCGGGGGGCACAGATACGCAGTATTTT.

This clone was observed at least ten times. The chain combines TRBV6-6 with TRBJ1-2; D is ambiguous. The CDR3 sequence is 13 residues long. V was trimmed by 5 bases and J by 0 bases, leaving 7 bases between them. Per germline, CDR1 MNHNY and CDR2 SVGAGI (reference sequence). The CDR3 spells CASSVSPNYGYTF. The CDR3, as DNA: TGTGCCAGCAGTGTCAGTCCTAACTATGGCTACACCTTC.

This clone came up a few times. The chain is built from TRBV30 and TRBJ2-7; 9 positions agree with TRBD1. CDR1 is GTSNPN, CDR2 SVGIG, per germline (reference sequence). Losses at the gene ends were 4 bases for V and 1 base for J; bases not matched to a gene: 5. The CDR3 is 14 amino acids. CDR3 in DNA: TGTGCCTGGAAGACAGGGGGTAATTCCTACGAGCAGTACTTC. Protein: CAWKTGGNSYEQYF.

A few counts support this clone. The chain combines TRBV30 with TRBJ2-1; D is unclear. The germline V gene encodes CDR1 GTSNPN and CDR2 SVGIG (reference sequence). The V end lost 3 bases, the J end lost 1 base, and 4 bases lay between the germline ends. The CDR3 covers 12 residues. CDR3 sequence: CAWRISYNEQFF. The CDR3 nucleotides are TGTGCCTGGAGGATTTCCTACAATGAGCAGTTCTTC.

Of note for this clone: A read error may be the cause here, since a much bigger clone is one base away. Within the sample, other DNA sequences also encode this same CDR3. CDR3 DNA: TGTGCTTGGAAGGCCGACTATGGCTACACCTTC. The encoded protein is CAWKADYGYTF. The chain links TRBV30 to TRBJ1-2; unclear D gene. CDR1 and CDR2 from the germline V gene are GTSNPN and SVGIG (reference sequence). The CDR3 runs to 11 residues.

The chain employs TRBV6-4 and TRBJ2-1; no definite D call. With 0 bases removed from V and 9 bases from J, the gap between germline ends came to 9 bases. CDR1 MRHNA and CDR2 SNTAGT come from the germline V gene. This CDR3 is 13 amino acids long. DNA for the CDR3: TGTGCCAGCAGTGACTCGACGTACGGTGAGCAGTTCTTC. Its translation is CASSDSTYGEQFF.

The rearrangement links TRBV7-2 to TRBJ2-3, with TRBD2 identical over 10 bases. The CDR3 is made up of 15 amino acids. The ends lost 3 bases at V and 2 bases at J; junction bases unmatched: 2. The germline gives CDR1 SGHTA, CDR2 FQGNSA. As DNA, the CDR3 is TGTGCCAGCAGCTTGAGCGGGAGGGCCACAGATACGCAGTATTTT. Translating it yields CASSLSGRATDTQYF.

The sample holds many counts of this clone. This rearrangement joins TRBV29-1 to TRBJ1-4; D unclear. Germline V gene sequence: CDR1 SQVTM, CDR2 ANQGSEA. This CDR3 is built from 12 residues. V lost 4 bases, J lost 4 bases, and 7 bases lay in between. The CDR3, as DNA: TGCAGCGTTGCCAGCAATAATGAAAAACTGTTTTTT. Its translation is CSVASNNEKLFF.

V is TRBV18 and J is TRBJ2-7; D is unresolved. Per the germline V gene, CDR1 is KGHSH and CDR2 is LQKENI. CDR3 size: 14 residues. V was clipped by 3 bases and J by 2 bases, with 11 bases between them. CDR3 region: CASSPGSSPYEQYF. The CDR3 DNA sequence: TGTGCCAGCTCACCCGGGTCCTCACCCTACGAGCAGTACTTC.

The J gene is TRBJ1-2, the V gene TRBV7-3, with a weak D call TRBD1 (5 bases). This CDR3 is built from 14 residues. Germline CDR1 and CDR2: SGHTA and FQGTGA. Trimming cost V 5 bases and J 7 bases, with 17 bases left between them. CDR3 region: CASSGDGTGSGYTF. In DNA form, the CDR3 reads TGTGCCAGCAGCGGCGACGGGACGGGCAGTGGCTACACCTTC.